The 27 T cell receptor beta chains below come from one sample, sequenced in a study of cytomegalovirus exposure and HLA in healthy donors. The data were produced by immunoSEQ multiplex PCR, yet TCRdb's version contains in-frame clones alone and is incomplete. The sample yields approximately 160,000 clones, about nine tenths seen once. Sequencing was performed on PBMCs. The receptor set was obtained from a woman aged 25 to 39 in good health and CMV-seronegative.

The CDR3 DNA sequence: TGTGCCAGCAGTTTTCGGACAGGGGAACACTATGGCTACACCTTC. Translating it yields CASSFRTGEHYGYTF. V and J are TRBV27 and TRBJ1-2; 9 nucleotides agree with TRBD1. The CDR3 extends over 15 amino acids. Germline CDR1 and CDR2: MNHEY and SMNVEV (reference sequence). Trimming at V came to 3 bases and at J to 3 bases, leaving 5 bases not matched to a gene.

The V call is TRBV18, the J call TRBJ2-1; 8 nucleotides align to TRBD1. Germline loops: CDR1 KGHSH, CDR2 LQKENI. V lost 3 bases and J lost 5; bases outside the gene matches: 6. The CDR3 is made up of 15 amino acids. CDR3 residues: CASSPVTGADNEQFF. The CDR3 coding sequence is TGTGCCAGCTCACCCGTGACAGGGGCCGACAATGAGCAGTTCTTC.

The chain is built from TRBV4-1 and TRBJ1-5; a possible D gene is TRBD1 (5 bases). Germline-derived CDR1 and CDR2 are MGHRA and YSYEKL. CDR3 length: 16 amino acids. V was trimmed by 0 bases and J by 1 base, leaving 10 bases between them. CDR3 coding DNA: TGCGCCAGCAGCCAAGATATGCGGGGGAGCAATCAGCCCCAGCATTTT. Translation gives CASSQDMRGSNQPQHF.

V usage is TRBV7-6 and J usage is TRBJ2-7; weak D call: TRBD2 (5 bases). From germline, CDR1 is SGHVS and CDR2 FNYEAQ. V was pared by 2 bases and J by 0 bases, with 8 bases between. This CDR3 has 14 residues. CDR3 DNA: TGTGCCAGCAGCTTACTTGGGAGCTCCTACGAGCAGTACTTC. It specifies CASSLLGSSYEQYF.

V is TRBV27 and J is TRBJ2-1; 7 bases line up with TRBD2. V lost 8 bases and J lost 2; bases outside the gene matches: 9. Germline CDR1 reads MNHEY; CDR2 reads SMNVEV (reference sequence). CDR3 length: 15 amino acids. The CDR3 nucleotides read TGTGCCAGCGGGGGGGAGGTCTCCACCTACAATGAGCAGTTCTTC. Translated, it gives CASGGEVSTYNEQFF.

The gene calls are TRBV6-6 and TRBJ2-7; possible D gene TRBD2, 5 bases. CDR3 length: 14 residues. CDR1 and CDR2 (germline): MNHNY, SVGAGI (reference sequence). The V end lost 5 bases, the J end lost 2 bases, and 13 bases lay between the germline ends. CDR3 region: CASSHEGTTYEQYF. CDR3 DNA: TGTGCCAGCAGTCACGAGGGAACTACCTACGAGCAGTACTTC.

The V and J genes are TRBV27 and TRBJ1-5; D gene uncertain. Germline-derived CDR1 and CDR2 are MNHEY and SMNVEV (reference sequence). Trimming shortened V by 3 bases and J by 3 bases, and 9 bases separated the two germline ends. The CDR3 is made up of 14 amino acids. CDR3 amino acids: CASSFEGYNQPQHF. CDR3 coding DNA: TGTGCCAGCAGTTTTGAGGGCTACAATCAGCCCCAGCATTTT.

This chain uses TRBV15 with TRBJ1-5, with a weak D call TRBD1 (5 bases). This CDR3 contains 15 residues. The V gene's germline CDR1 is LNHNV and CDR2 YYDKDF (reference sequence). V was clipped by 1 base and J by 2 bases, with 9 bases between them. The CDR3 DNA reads TGTGCCACCAGCAGAGTAGGAGGGGGCAATCAGCCCCAGCATTTT. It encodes CATSRVGGGNQPQHF. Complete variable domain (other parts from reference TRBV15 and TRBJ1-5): DAMVIQNPRYQVTQFGKPVTLSCSQTLNHNVMYWYQQKSSQAPKLLFHYYDKDFNNEADTPDNFQSRRPNTSFCFLDIRSPGLGDTAMYLCATSRVGGGNQPQHFGDGTRLSIL.

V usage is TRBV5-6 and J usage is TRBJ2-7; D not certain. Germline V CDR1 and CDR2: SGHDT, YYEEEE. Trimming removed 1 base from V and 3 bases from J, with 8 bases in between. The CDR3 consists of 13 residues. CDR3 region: CASSLRGGYEQYF. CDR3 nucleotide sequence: TGTGCCAGCAGCTTGCGTGGCGGCTACGAGCAGTACTTC. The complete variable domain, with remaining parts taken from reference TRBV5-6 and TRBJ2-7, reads DAGVTQSPTHLIKTRGQQVTLRCSPKSGHDTVSWYQQALGQGPQFIFQYYEEEERQRGNFPDRFSGHQFPNYSSELNVNALLLGDSALYLCASSLRGGYEQYFGPGTRLTVT.

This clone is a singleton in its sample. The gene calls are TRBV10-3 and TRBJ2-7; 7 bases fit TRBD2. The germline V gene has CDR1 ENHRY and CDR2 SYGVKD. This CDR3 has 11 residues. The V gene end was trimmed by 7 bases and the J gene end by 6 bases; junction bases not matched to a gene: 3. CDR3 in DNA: TGTGCCATCACGACGGGGGGCGAGCAGTACTTC. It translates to CAITTGGEQYF.

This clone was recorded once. The CDR3 sequence is CASSLEGRAREQYF. CDR3 in DNA: TGCGCCAGCAGCTTAGAGGGGAGGGCACGCGAGCAGTACTTC. V gene TRBV5-1 combines with J gene TRBJ2-7, with 7 bases identical to TRBD2. This CDR3 has 14 residues. In germline, CDR1 is SGHRS, CDR2 YFSETQ. Trimming removed 2 bases from V and 6 bases from J; junction bases left unmatched: 8. Using reference TRBV5-1 and TRBJ2-7 for the parts outside the CDR3, the full variable domain is KAGVTQTPRYLIKTRGQQVTLSCSPISGHRSVSWYQQTPGQGLQFLFEYFSETQRNKGNFPGRFSGRQFSNSRSEMNVSTLELGDSALYLCASSLEGRAREQYFGPGTRLTVT.

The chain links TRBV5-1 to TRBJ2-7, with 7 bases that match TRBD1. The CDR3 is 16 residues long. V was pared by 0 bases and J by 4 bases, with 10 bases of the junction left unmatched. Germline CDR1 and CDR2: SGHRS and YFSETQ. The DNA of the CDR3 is TGCGCCAGCAGCTTGGGCGCGAACAGGGGTGTTTACGAGCAGTACTTC. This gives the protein CASSLGANRGVYEQYF. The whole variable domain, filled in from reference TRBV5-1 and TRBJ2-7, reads KAGVTQTPRYLIKTRGQQVTLSCSPISGHRSVSWYQQTPGQGLQFLFEYFSETQRNKGNFPGRFSGRQFSNSRSEMNVSTLELGDSALYLCASSLGANRGVYEQYFGPGTRLTVT.

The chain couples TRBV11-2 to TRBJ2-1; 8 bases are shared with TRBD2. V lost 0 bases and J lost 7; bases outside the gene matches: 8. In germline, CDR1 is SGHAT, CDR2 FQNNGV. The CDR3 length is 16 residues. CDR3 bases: TGTGCCAGCAGCTTAGAAACCGCGGCGGGGGGTAATGAGCAGTTCTTC. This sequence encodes CASSLETAAGGNEQFF.

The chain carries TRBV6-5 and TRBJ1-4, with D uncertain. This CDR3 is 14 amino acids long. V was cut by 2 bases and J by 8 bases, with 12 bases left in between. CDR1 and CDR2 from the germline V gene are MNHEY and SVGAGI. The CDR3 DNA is TGTGCCAGCAGTTACCGGCAGCCCGGGGAAAAACTGTTTTTT. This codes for CASSYRQPGEKLFF.

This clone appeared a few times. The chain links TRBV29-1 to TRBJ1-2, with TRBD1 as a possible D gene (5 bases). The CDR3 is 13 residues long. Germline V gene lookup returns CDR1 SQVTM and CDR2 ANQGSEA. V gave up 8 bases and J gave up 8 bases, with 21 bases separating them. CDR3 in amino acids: CSSSVGALGGYTF. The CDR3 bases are TGCAGCTCCAGTGTTGGGGCCCTAGGGGGCTACACCTTC.

The CDR3 is CASSSLGDRAYEQYF. The CDR3 bases are TGTGCCAGCAGTTCCCTAGGAGACAGAGCCTACGAGCAGTACTTC. The chain employs TRBV5-4 and TRBJ2-7; D possibly corresponds to TRBD1 (5 bases). Germline lookup yields CDR1 SGHNT and CDR2 YYREEE (reference sequence). Trimming removed 5 bases from V and 2 bases from J, with 17 bases in between. The CDR3 extends over 15 amino acids.

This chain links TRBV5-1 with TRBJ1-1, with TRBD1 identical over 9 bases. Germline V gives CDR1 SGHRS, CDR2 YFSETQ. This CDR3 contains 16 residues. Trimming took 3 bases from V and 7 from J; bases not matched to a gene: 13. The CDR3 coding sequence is TGCGCCAGCAGCTCTTGGGGGACAGGGAGTGGGAATGAAGCTTTCTTT. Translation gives CASSSWGTGSGNEAFF. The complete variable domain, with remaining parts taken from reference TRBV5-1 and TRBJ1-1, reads KAGVTQTPRYLIKTRGQQVTLSCSPISGHRSVSWYQQTPGQGLQFLFEYFSETQRNKGNFPGRFSGRQFSNSRSEMNVSTLELGDSALYLCASSSWGTGSGNEAFFGQGTRLTVV.

The CDR3 loop reads CSVRTGGSYEQYF. CDR3 in DNA: TGCAGCGTTCGGACAGGGGGAAGCTACGAGCAGTACTTC. The chain joins TRBV29-1 to TRBJ2-7, with TRBD1 matching 10 bases. CDR3 length: 13 residues. Trimming removed 5 bases from V and 3 bases from J; junction bases left unmatched: 4. Germline V lookup: CDR1 SQVTM, CDR2 ANQGSEA.

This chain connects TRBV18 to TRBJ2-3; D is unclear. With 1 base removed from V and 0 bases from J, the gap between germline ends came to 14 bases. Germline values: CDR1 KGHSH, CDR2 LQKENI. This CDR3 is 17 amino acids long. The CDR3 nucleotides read TGTGCCAGCTCACCACTTATCCTCTCTGGGAGCACAGATACGCAGTATTTT. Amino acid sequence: CASSPLILSGSTDTQYF.

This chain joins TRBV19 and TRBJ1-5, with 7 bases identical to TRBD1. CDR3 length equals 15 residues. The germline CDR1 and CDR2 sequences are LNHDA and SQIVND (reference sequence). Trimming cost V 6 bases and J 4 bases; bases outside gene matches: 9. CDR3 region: CASRDEGAGNQPQHF. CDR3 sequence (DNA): TGTGCCAGTAGGGATGAGGGGGCTGGGAATCAGCCCCAGCATTTT.

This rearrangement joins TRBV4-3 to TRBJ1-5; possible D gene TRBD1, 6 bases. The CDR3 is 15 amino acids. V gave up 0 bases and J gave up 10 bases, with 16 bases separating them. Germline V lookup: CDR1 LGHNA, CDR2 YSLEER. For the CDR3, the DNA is TGCGCCAGCAGCCAAGAGGCAGGGGCCGTAGGACCCCAGCATTTT. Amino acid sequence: CASSQEAGAVGPQHF.

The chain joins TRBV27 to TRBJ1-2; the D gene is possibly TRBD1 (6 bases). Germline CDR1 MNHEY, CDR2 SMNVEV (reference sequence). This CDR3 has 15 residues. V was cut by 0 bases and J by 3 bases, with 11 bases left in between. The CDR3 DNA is TGTGCCAGCAGTTTATCACAGGGACATTACTATGGCTACACCTTC. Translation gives CASSLSQGHYYGYTF.

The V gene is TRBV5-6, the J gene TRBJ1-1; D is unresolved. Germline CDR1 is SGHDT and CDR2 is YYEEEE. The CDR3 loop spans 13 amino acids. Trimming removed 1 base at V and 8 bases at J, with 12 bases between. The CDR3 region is CASSLYLDLEAFF. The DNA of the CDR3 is TGTGCCAGCAGCTTGTACCTCGATCTGGAAGCTTTCTTT.

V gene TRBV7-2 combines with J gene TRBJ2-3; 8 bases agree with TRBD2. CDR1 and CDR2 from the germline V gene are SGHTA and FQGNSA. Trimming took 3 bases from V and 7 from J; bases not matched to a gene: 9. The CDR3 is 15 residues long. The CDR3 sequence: CASSFPGGLSNTQYF. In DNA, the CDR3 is TGTGCCAGCAGCTTCCCGGGAGGGCTATCAAATACGCAGTATTTT.

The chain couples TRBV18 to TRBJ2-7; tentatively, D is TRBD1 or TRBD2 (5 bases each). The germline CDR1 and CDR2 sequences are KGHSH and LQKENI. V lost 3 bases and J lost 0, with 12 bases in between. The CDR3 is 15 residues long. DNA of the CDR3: TGTGCCAGCTCACCTCCCCCAGGGAGCTCCTACGAGCAGTACTTC. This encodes CASSPPPGSSYEQYF.

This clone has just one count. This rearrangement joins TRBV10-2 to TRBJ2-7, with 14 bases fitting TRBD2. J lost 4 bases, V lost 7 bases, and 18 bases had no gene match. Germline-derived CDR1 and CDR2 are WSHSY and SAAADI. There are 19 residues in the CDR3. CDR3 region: CASTRGGTSGRRYGYEQYF. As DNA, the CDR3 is TGCGCCAGCACGAGGGGTGGGACTAGCGGGAGACGGTATGGGTACGAGCAGTACTTC.

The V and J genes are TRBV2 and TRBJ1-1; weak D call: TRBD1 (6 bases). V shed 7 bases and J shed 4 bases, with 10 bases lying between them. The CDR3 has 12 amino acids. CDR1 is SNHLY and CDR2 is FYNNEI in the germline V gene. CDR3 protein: CASKGGGTEAFF. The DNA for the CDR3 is TGTGCCAGCAAGGGGGGTGGCACTGAAGCTTTCTTT.